These T cell receptor beta chains were read from a single sample in a study of T cell changes during pregnancy in multiple sclerosis. Assay: immunoSEQ multiplex PCR; the TCRdb copy retains only in-frame clones and omits some. The table records around 92,000 clones, almost 95% of them present only once. The sample in question was peripheral blood, obtained in the third trimester of pregnancy. The receptors were sampled from a female donor with multiple sclerosis, enrolled in a pregnancy study. Both conserved end residues are part of each CDR3. Size tells how often a clone was seen (once, few, many) or the class of an expanded clone, and some rows leave it out.

size: few
V: TRBV7-8
length: 15
CDR3: CASSPRWRDNQPQHF

size: once
V: TRBV18
length: 14
CDR3: CASSPGTGNQPQHF

size: NA
V: TRBV9
length: 14
CDR3: CASSPADRFGEQYF

size: NA
V: TRBV7-2
length: 18
CDR3: CASSLPPPGPGGQETQYF

size: NA
V: TRBV18
length: 15
CDR3: CASSLSGQGTYEQYF

size: NA
V: TRBV15
length: 15
CDR3: CATSNPTERNEKLFF

size: NA
V: TRBV4-1
length: 13
CDR3: CASAGLLGDEQFF

size: NA
V: TRBV5-1
length: 15
CDR3: CASSPQGLSNQPQHF

size: NA
V: TRBV9
length: 12
CDR3: CASSVLSGELFF

size: NA
V: TRBV30
length: 14
CDR3: CAWSATGKNQPQHF

size: NA
V: TRBV28
length: 16
CDR3: CASSRATGDSTDTQYF

size: NA
V: TRBV7-8
length: 17
CDR3: CASSLVPSAGRNTEAFF

size: NA
V: TRBV11-2
length: 12
CDR3: CASSRGVNEQFF

size: NA
V: TRBV19
length: 14
CDR3: CASSTQWTNEKLFF

size: once
V: TRBV9
length: 18
CDR3: CASSVGLAGGPWPDTQYF

size: NA
V: TRBV29-1
length: 13
CDR3: CSVAAGAAYTIYF

size: few
V: TRBV18
length: 15
CDR3: CASSPLLQGNTEAFF

size: NA
V: TRBV6-5
length: 15
CDR3: CASSYLGAGTGELFF

size: NA
V: TRBV2
length: 17
CDR3: CASSGPLDRIIGNIQYF

size: NA
V: TRBV9
length: 15
CDR3: CASSVEGDLSNEQFF

size: NA
V: TRBV27
length: 14
CDR3: CASSLRDRGETQYF

size: NA
V: TRBV4-2
length: 15
CDR3: CASSQDSQGANEQFF

size: NA
V: TRBV28
length: 13
CDR3: CASREGSQETQYF

size: NA
V: TRBV7-2
length: 15
CDR3: CASSSQTGPNEKLFF

size: NA
V: TRBV2
length: 15
CDR3: CASSEAAGRLYGYTF

size: once
V: TRBV29-1
length: 14
CDR3: CSVHDRARGTEAFF

size: NA
V: TRBV5-8
length: 15
CDR3: CASSQIRQGTYEQYF

size: NA
V: TRBV7-3
length: 14
CDR3: CASSLLAGGGEQFF

size: NA
V: TRBV10-3
length: 12
CDR3: CAISQGSYGYTF

size: NA
V: TRBV9
length: 15
CDR3: CASSAPTGATEKLFF